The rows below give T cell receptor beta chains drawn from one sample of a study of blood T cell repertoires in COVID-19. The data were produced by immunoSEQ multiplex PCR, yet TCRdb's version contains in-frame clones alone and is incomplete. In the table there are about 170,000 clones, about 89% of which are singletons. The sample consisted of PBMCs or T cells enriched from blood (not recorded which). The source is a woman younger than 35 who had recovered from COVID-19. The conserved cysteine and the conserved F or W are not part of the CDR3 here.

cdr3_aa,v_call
ASSLGSASYEQY,TRBV28
ASSHRYRESRDQPQH,TRBV4-3
ASSFGQGAYGYT,TRBV5-1
ASSPGGGARSEQY,TRBV27
ASSSGQGTNEKLF,TRBV5-1
ASSTGGNSPLH,TRBV2
ASSYAGAAGETQY,TRBV6-5
ASSSPDRASSYNSPLH,TRBV5-4
ASSPWGLAGADTQY,TRBV9
ASSSIRQGGNTEAF,TRBV19
ASRSGPRGSPLH,TRBV6-5
ASSPGYEQF,TRBV12-3/TRBV12-4
ASSPTGFGIQY,TRBV7-9
ASSLGVSGSPFNEQF,TRBV7-2
ASSLYRGEQY,TRBV28
ASRLTGQETQY,TRBV5-5
ATSRAKAGTQY,TRBV15
ASSFGQSGYNEQF,TRBV27
ASTGLAKNIQY,TRBV11-2
ASSFNRYEKLF,TRBV6-5
ASSYQAGADEQY,TRBV6-2/TRBV6-3
ASSWGTALYEQY,TRBV11-2
ASSGGPGETQY,TRBV10-2
ASSLGVVTGLNSPLH,TRBV5-1
ASSRGQNPGNTIY,TRBV4-3
ASSMASDPRSPLH,TRBV19
ATRGTAQDGYT,TRBV24-1
ASSPSSTGAYEQY,TRBV7-2
ARSLPGHPIQNIQY,TRBV7-5
ASSLLSGTSGGEADTQY,TRBV7-3
ASSLGWTGSGEQY,TRBV14
ASSSRTSGSPQRGTGELF,TRBV6-6
ASKRSGVGELF,TRBV2
ASSPGLAKHEQF,TRBV18
ATSRDFRATQETQY,TRBV15